These 13 T cell receptor beta chains share one sample of origin, sequenced in a study of CD8 T cells in ankylosing spondylitis. A single record per CDR3 protein comes from TCRdb applying MiXCR to the 5' RACE reads. The sample includes approximately 130,000 distinct CDR3 sequences, roughly 8.8% of them seen just once. Sequenced: blood, either unsorted or a sorted T cell fraction (not recorded which). The origin of the receptors is a male donor with ankylosing spondylitis or in good health (not recorded which).

Remarks on this clonotype: A much larger clonotype is one base distant, so this may be a read error. This rearrangement joins TRBV6-2 or TRBV6-3 to TRBJ2-1; 12 bases map to TRBD2. Germline CDR1 is MNHEY and CDR2 is SVGEGT. The CDR3 length is 14 residues. The CDR3 bases are TGTGCCAGCGGCCCGACTAGCGGGAGAACTGAGCATTTCTTC. Its translation: CASGPTSGRTEHFF.

This clonotype showed up many times. The V and J genes are TRBV7-3 and TRBJ2-1; D gene uncertain. This CDR3 has 13 amino acids. CDR1 is SGHTA and CDR2 is FQGTGA in the germline V gene. V was trimmed by 3 bases and J by 5 bases, leaving 8 bases between them. The CDR3 DNA sequence: TGTGCCAGCAGCTTCGGGCGGAACAATGAGCAGTTCTTC. It yields the protein CASSFGRNNEQFF.

In this sample, this clonotype turned up many times. The chain combines TRBV12-3 or TRBV12-4 with TRBJ2-5; the D is unclear. V lost 10 bases and J lost 2, with 14 bases in between. The length of the CDR3 is 13 residues. The CDR3 region is CATSLRAQETQYF. The CDR3 region has the DNA TGTGCCACGTCCCTTAGGGCACAAGAGACCCAGTACTTC.

This clonotype has more than one count but fewer than ten. V and J are TRBV11-1 and TRBJ2-7; TRBD2 aligns across 12 bases. The CDR3 runs 16 residues. Trimming removed 5 bases from V and 4 bases from J; junction bases left unmatched: 9. Looked up from germline, CDR1 is SGHAT and CDR2 is FQDESV (reference sequence). The CDR3 reads CASSKGLAGDWYEQYF. DNA for the CDR3: TGTGCCAGCAGCAAGGGACTAGCGGGCGACTGGTACGAGCAGTACTTC.

V usage is TRBV28 and J usage is TRBJ2-3; D not certain. CDR3 length equals 11 residues. V gave up 6 bases and J gave up 7 bases, with 8 bases separating them. Germline V gives CDR1 MDHEN, CDR2 SYDVKM. CDR3 amino acids: CASSPAYTQYF. In nucleotides, the CDR3 is TGTGCCAGCAGCCCCGCCTATACGCAGTATTTT. Combining the CDR3 with reference TRBV28 and TRBJ2-3 gives the whole variable domain DVKVTQSSRYLVKRTGEKVFLECVQDMDHENMFWYRQDPGLGLRLIYFSYDVKMKEKGDIPEGYSVSREKKERFSLILESASTNQTSMYLCASSPAYTQYFGPGTRLTVL.

This clonotype was seen at least ten times. V and J are TRBV6-2 or TRBV6-3 and TRBJ2-3; possibly TRBD2 for D (7 bases). V lost 7 bases and J 8 bases, leaving 16 bases between the germline ends. From germline, CDR1 is MNHEY and CDR2 SVGEGT. The CDR3 extends over 13 amino acids. CDR3: CASTVPGGGTQYF. DNA for the CDR3: TGTGCCAGCACCGTCCCGGGGGGCGGTACGCAGTATTTT.

This clonotype was observed at least ten times. The chain couples TRBV6-5 to TRBJ2-2, with D maybe TRBD2 (6 bases). Trimming cost V 0 bases and J 2 bases, with 13 bases left between them. Germline values: CDR1 MNHEY, CDR2 SVGAGI. The CDR3 spans 17 residues. The CDR3 DNA sequence: TGTGCCAGCAGTTACTCGGGAGGACACACTAACACCGGGGAGCTGTTTTTT. Translated: CASSYSGGHTNTGELFF.

This clonotype was counted a few times. The chain recombines TRBV27 with TRBJ2-7, with no clear D. Trimming left V 2 bases short and J 5 bases short, with 10 bases between. CDR3 length: 13 residues. Per the germline V gene, CDR1 is MNHEY and CDR2 is SMNVEV (reference sequence). This CDR3 is CASSLLGMDEQYF. DNA for the CDR3: TGTGCCAGCAGTTTACTGGGGATGGACGAGCAGTACTTC.

This clonotype was seen a few times. This sequence joins TRBV29-1 and TRBJ2-3; the D gene is possibly TRBD2 (6 bases). V shed 6 bases and J shed 9 bases, with 16 bases lying between them. Germline V gene sequence: CDR1 SQVTM, CDR2 ANQGSEA. This CDR3 is 12 amino acids long. CDR3 residues: CSVRESAGTQYF. The CDR3 DNA sequence: TGCAGCGTACGGGAGAGCGCAGGCACGCAGTATTTT.

This clonotype was observed many times. The rearrangement links TRBV10-3 to TRBJ2-1; 11 nucleotides align to TRBD2. V lost 11 bases, J lost 8 bases, and 14 bases stayed unmatched. The V gene's germline CDR1 is ENHRY and CDR2 SYGVKD. CDR3 length: 15 amino acids. CDR3 residues: CASRFSGRAGDEQFF. The CDR3 coding sequence is TGTGCCTCAAGGTTTAGCGGGAGGGCGGGGGATGAGCAGTTCTTC.

The V and J genes are TRBV7-2 and TRBJ1-1; TRBD1 might be the D (5 bases). CDR1 and CDR2 from the germline V gene are SGHTA and FQGNSA. This CDR3 has 15 residues. Trimming stripped 5 bases from V and 5 bases from J, with 18 bases between. CDR3: CASSPQGRTRTEAFF. CDR3 nucleotide sequence: TGTGCCAGCAGCCCCCAGGGACGGACGCGGACTGAAGCTTTCTTT.

This clonotype was seen repeatedly, ten times or more. The genes are TRBV20-1 and TRBJ2-7; 8 bases map to TRBD2. After removal of 0 bases from V and 7 bases from J, the junction contained 11 bases not matched to a gene. CDR3 length equals 15 residues. Germline CDR1 and CDR2: DFQATT and SNEGSKA (reference sequence). This chain's CDR3 is CSAREGRTSSREQYF. CDR3 DNA: TGCAGTGCTAGAGAGGGTAGGACTAGCTCTAGGGAGCAGTACTTC.

In its sample, this clonotype was seen many times. V usage is TRBV5-1 and J usage is TRBJ2-5, with TRBD1 matching 9 bases. This CDR3 has 14 residues. After removal of 4 bases from V and 5 bases from J, the junction contained 6 bases not matched to a gene. Germline V gene sequence: CDR1 SGHRS, CDR2 YFSETQ. The CDR3 DNA sequence: TGCGCCAGCAGCGTCGGGACAGGGATGGAGACCCAGTACTTC. The encoded protein is CASSVGTGMETQYF.